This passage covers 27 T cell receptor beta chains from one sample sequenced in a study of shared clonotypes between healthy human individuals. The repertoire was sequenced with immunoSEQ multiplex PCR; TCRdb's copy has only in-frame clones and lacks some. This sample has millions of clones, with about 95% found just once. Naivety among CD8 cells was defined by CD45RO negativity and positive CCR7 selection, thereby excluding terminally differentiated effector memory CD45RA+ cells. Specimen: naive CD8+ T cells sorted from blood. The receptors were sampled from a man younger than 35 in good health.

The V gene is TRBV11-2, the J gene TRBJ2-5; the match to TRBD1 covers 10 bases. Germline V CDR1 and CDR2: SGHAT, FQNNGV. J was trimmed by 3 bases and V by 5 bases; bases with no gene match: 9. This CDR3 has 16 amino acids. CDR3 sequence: CASSKRTGTGEETQYF. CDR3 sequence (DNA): TGTGCCAGCAGCAAAAGAACCGGGACAGGGGAAGAGACCCAGTACTTC.

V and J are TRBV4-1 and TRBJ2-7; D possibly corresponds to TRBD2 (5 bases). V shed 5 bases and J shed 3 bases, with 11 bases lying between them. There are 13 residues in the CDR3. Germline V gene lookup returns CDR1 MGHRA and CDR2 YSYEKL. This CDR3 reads CASSIRENYEQYF. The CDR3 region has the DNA TGCGCCAGCAGCATCCGGGAAAACTACGAGCAGTACTTC.

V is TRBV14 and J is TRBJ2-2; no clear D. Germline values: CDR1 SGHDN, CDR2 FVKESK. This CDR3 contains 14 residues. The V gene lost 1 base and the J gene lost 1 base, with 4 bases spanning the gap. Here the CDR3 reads CASSQGRNTGELFF. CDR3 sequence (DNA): TGTGCCAGCAGCCAAGGCAGGAACACCGGGGAGCTGTTTTTT.

The CDR3 region has the DNA TGTGCCAGCAGTTCGGACAGGGATCAAGAGACCCAGTACTTC. This sequence encodes CASSSDRDQETQYF. The chain recombines TRBV11-3 with TRBJ2-5, with TRBD1 matching over 8 bases. The junction had 5 bases not matched to a gene; V was cut back by 6 bases and J by 2 bases. The CDR3 contains 14 residues. Germline V gives CDR1 SGHNT, CDR2 YENEEA.

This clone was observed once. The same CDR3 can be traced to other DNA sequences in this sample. The CDR3 is CASSYIGGTYEQYF. CDR3 nucleotide sequence: TGTGCCAGCAGTTACATCGGCGGAACCTACGAGCAGTACTTC. This sequence joins TRBV6-5 and TRBJ2-7; D remains unclear. The V end lost 2 bases, the J end lost 2 bases, and 10 bases lay between the germline ends. There are 14 residues in the CDR3. CDR1 MNHEY and CDR2 SVGAGI come from the germline V gene.

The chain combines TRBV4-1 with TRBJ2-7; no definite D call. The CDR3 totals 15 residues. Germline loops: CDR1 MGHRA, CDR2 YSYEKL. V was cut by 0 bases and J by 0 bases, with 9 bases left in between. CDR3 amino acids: CASSQDPVDSYEQYF. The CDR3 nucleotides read TGCGCCAGCAGCCAAGATCCTGTGGACTCCTACGAGCAGTACTTC.

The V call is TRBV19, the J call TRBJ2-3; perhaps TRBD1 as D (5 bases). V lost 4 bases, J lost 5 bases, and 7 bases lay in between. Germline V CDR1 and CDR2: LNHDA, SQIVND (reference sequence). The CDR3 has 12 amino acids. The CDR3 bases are TGTGCCAGTAGTACCCAGGGAGATACGCAGTATTTT. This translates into CASSTQGDTQYF. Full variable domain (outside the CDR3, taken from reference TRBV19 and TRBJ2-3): DGGITQSPKYLFRKEGQNVTLSCEQNLNHDAMYWYRQDPGQGLRLIYYSQIVNDFQKGDIAEGYSVSREKKESFPLTVTSAQKNPTAFYLCASSTQGDTQYFGPGTRLTVL.

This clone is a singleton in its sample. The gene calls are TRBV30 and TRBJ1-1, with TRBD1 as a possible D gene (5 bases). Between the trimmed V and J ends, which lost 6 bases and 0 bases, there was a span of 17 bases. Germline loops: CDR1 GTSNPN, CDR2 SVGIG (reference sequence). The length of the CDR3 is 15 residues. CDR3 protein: CACVRWGNLNTEAFF. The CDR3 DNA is TGTGCCTGTGTTCGATGGGGGAATTTGAACACTGAAGCTTTCTTT.

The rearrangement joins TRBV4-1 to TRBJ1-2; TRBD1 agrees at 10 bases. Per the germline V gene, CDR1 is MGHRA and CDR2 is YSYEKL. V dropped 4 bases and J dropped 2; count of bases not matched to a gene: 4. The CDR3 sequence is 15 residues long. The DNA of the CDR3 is TGCGCCAGCAGCCCCGGGACAGGGGAAAACTATGGCTACACCTTC. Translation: CASSPGTGENYGYTF.

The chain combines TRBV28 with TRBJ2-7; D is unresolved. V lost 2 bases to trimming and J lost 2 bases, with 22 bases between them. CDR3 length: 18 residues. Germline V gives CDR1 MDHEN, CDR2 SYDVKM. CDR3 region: CASSLNQYSDSTPYEQYF. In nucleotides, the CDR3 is TGTGCCAGCAGTTTAAATCAGTACAGCGACTCTACTCCCTACGAGCAGTACTTC. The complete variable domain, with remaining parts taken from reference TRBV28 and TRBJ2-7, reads DVKVTQSSRYLVKRTGEKVFLECVQDMDHENMFWYRQDPGLGLRLIYFSYDVKMKEKGDIPEGYSVSREKKERFSLILESASTNQTSMYLCASSLNQYSDSTPYEQYFGPGTRLTVT.

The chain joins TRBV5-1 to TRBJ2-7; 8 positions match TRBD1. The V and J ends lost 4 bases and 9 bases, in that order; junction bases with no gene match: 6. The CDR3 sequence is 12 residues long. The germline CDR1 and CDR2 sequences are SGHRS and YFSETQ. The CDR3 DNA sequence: TGCGCCAGCAGCACGGACAGGGTGGGGCAGTACTTC. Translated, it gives CASSTDRVGQYF.

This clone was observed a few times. CDR3 DNA sequence: TGTGCCAGCAGCTTAGCCGGGACAGGGGGAAACTATGGCTACACCTTC. It codes for CASSLAGTGGNYGYTF. This rearrangement joins TRBV7-6 to TRBJ1-2, with 11 bases aligning to TRBD1. V shed 0 bases and J 2 bases; nucleotides not matched to a gene: 2. The CDR3 contains 16 residues. The germline CDR1 and CDR2 sequences are SGHVS and FNYEAQ.

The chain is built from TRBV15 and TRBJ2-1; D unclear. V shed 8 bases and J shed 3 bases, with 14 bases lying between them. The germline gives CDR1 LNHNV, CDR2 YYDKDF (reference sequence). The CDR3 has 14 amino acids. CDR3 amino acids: CATSDGRLYNEQFF. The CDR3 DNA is TGTGCCACCTCGGACGGCAGGCTCTACAATGAGCAGTTCTTC.

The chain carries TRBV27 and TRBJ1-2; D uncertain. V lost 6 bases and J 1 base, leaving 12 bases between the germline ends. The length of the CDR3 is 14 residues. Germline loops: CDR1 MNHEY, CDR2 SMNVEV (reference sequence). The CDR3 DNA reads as TGTGCCAGCAGCCCTGGACCGATTAACTATGGCTACACCTTC. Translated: CASSPGPINYGYTF.

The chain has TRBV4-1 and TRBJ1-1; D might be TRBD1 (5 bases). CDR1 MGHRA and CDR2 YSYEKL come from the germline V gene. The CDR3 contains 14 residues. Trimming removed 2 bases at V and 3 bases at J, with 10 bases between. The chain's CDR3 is CASSQSMGDTEAFF. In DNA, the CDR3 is TGCGCCAGCAGCCAAAGTATGGGGGACACTGAAGCTTTCTTT.

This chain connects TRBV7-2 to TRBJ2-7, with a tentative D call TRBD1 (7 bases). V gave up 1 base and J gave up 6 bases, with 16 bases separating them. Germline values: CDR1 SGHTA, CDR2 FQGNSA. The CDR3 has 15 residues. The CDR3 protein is CASSLVPGGHREQYF. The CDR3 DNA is TGTGCCAGCAGCTTAGTTCCAGGGGGGCACCGCGAGCAGTACTTC.

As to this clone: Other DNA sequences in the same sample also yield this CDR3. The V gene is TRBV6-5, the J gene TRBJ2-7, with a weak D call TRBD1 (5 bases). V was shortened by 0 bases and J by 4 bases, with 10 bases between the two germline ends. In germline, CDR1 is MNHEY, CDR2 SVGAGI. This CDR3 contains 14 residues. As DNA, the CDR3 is TGTGCCAGCAGTTACTCAGGGGAAAGTTACGAGCAGTACTTC. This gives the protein CASSYSGESYEQYF.

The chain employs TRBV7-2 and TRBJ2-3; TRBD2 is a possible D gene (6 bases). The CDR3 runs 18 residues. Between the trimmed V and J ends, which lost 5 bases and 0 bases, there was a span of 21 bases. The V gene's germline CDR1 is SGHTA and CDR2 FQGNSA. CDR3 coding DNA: TGTGCCAGCAGCCGCCCCAATAGCGGTCCTATAAGCACAGATACGCAGTATTTT. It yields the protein CASSRPNSGPISTDTQYF.

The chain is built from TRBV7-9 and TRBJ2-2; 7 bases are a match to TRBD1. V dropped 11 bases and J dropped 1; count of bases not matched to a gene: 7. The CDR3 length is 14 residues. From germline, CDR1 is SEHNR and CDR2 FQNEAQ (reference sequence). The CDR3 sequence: CAGTGDKNTGELFF. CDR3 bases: TGTGCCGGCACAGGGGATAAGAACACCGGGGAGCTGTTTTTT.

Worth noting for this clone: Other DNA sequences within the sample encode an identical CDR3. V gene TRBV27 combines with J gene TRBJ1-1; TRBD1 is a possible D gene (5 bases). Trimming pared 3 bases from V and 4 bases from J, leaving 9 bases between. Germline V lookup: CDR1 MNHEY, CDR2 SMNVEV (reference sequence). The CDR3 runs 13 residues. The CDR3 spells CASSLGGSTEAFF. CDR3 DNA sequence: TGTGCCAGCAGTTTGGGGGGGAGCACTGAAGCTTTCTTT.

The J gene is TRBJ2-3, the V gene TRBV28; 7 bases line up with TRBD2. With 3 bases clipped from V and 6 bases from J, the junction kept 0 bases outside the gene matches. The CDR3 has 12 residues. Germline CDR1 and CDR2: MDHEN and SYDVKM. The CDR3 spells CASSFGGDTQYF. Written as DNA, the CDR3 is TGTGCCAGCAGTTTCGGGGGGGATACGCAGTATTTT.

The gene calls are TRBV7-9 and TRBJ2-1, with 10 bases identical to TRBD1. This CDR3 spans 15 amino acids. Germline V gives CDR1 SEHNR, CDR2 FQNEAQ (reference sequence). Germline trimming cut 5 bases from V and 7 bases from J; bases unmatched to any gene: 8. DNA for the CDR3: TGTGCCAGCAGCCCCGTCGGGACAGGGGTGAATGAGCAGTTCTTC. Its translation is CASSPVGTGVNEQFF.

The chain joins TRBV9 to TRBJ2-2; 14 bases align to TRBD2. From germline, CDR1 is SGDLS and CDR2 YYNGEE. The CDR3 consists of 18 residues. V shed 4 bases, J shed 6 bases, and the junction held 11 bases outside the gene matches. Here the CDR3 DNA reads TGTGCCAGCAGCACAAGTCCCCGGGGACTAGCGGGAGCCGGGGAGCTGTTTTTT. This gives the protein CASSTSPRGLAGAGELFF. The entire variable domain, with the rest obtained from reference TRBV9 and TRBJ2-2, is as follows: DSGVTQTPKHLITATGQRVTLRCSPRSGDLSVYWYQQSLDQGLQFLIQYYNGEERAKGNILERFSAQQFPDLHSELNLSSLELGDSALYFCASSTSPRGLAGAGELFFGEGSRLTVL.

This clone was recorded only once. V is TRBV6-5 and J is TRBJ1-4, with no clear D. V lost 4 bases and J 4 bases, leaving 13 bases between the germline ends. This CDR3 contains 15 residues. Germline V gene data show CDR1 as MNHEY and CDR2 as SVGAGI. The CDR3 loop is CASSSLAGFNEKLFF. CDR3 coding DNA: TGTGCCAGCAGTTCCCTGGCGGGGTTTAATGAAAAACTGTTTTTT.

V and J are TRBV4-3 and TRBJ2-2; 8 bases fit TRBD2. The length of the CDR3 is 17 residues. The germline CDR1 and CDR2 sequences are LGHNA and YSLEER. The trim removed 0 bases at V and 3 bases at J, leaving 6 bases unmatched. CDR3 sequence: CASSQDSALADTGELFF. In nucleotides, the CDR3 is TGCGCCAGCAGCCAAGATTCGGCACTAGCGGACACCGGGGAGCTGTTTTTT.

The CDR3 bases are TGTGCCAGCAGCCCTCCGGGACAGGGAAGGATCTACGAGCAGTACTTC. Translation gives CASSPPGQGRIYEQYF. The chain has TRBV7-9 and TRBJ2-7; the match to TRBD1 covers 9 bases. The CDR3 covers 16 residues. The germline V gene has CDR1 SEHNR and CDR2 FQNEAQ (reference sequence). With 5 bases clipped from V and 3 bases from J, the junction kept 11 bases outside the gene matches.

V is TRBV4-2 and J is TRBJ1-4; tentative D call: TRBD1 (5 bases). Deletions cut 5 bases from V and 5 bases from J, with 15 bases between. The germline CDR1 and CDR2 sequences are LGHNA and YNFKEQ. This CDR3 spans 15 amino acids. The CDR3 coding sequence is TGTGCCAGCAGCGAAACGCAGGGAAGGAATGAAAAACTGTTTTTT. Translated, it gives CASSETQGRNEKLFF.